The sequence of this T cell receptor (beta chain) was determined in a study of tumor-infiltrating lymphocytes in oesophageal squamous cell carcinoma. TCRdb independently ran MiXCR on the PCR reads; one entry per CDR3 protein. The sample carries about 13,000 distinct CDR3 sequences, roughly 56% recorded once. This receptor was obtained from a male donor with esophageal squamous cell carcinoma. The specimen was esophageal tumor tissue.

In DNA form, the CDR3 reads TGTGCCAGCAGCCAAGCGGGAGAAGGGACAGATACGCAGTATTTT. Translated: CASSQAGEGTDTQYF. The chain employs TRBV7-6 and TRBJ2-3; TRBD2 matches 8 bases. After removal of 5 bases from V and 3 bases from J, the junction contained 7 bases not matched to a gene. This CDR3 has 15 residues. Germline CDR1 reads SGHVS; CDR2 reads FNYEAQ.